The 19 T cell receptor beta chains below were found in one sample sequenced in a study of T cell changes during pregnancy in multiple sclerosis. Profiling relied on immunoSEQ multiplex PCR, and the TCRdb table lists in-frame clones only, not all of them. The sample has 40,000 to 50,000 clones; less than 95% are singletons. The material was CD8+ T cells from peripheral blood mononuclear cells, obtained in the first trimester of pregnancy. These receptors were taken from a female donor with multiple sclerosis, enrolled in a pregnancy study.

The chain couples TRBV9 to TRBJ1-2; possible D gene TRBD1, 5 bases. CDR1 and CDR2 (germline): SGDLS, YYNGEE. The CDR3 consists of 14 residues. Trimming left V 0 bases short and J 4 bases short, with 10 bases between. DNA for the CDR3: TGTGCCAGCAGCGTAGACGCAGGGCCCTATGGCTACACCTTC. Translation gives CASSVDAGPYGYTF.

The CDR3 here is CASSLGVGGNQPQHF. CDR3 nucleotides: TGTGCCAGCAGCTTAGGGGTTGGAGGAAATCAGCCCCAGCATTTT. The chain has TRBV7-8 and TRBJ1-5; D gene ambiguous. The CDR3 loop spans 15 amino acids. Trimming removed 1 base from V and 4 bases from J, with 11 bases in between. The germline CDR1 and CDR2 sequences are SGHVS and FQNEAQ.

V usage is TRBV18 and J usage is TRBJ1-1, with D possibly TRBD1 on 5 matching bases. Per germline, CDR1 KGHSH and CDR2 LQKENI. The CDR3 sequence is 19 residues long. Between the trimmed V and J ends, which lost 8 bases and 1 base, there was a span of 29 bases. The chain's CDR3 is CASPRPGPKPILWNTEAFF. DNA for the CDR3: TGTGCCAGCCCAAGGCCAGGGCCAAAGCCCATCCTTTGGAACACTGAAGCTTTCTTT.

This clone was picked up a small number of times. The chain uses TRBV19 and TRBJ1-5; a weak D match, TRBD1 (5 bases). CDR3 length: 15 amino acids. The germline gives CDR1 LNHDA, CDR2 SQIVND (reference sequence). Trimming removed 5 bases from V and 7 bases from J, with 18 bases in between. The CDR3 loop reads CASSPGPLGGQPQHF. CDR3 nucleotide sequence: TGTGCCAGTAGTCCGGGGCCCCTGGGGGGACAGCCCCAGCATTTT.

The V and J genes are TRBV7-9 and TRBJ1-2; the match to TRBD1 covers 7 bases. Germline trimming cut 5 bases from V and 4 bases from J; bases unmatched to any gene: 7. There are 14 residues in the CDR3. CDR1 SEHNR and CDR2 FQNEAQ come from the germline V gene (reference sequence). CDR3 nucleotide sequence: TGTGCCAGCAGCCAAGCAGGGGGTATCTATGGCTACACCTTC. Its protein product is CASSQAGGIYGYTF.

This rearrangement joins TRBV27 to TRBJ2-2; 7 positions agree with TRBD1. The CDR3 has 14 residues. Germline assignment: CDR1 MNHEY and CDR2 SMNVEV (reference sequence). After removal of 6 bases from V and 0 bases from J, the junction contained 1 base not matched to a gene. The CDR3 protein is CASSGTANTGELFF. The CDR3 bases are TGTGCCAGCAGCGGGACAGCGAACACCGGGGAGCTGTTTTTT.

The chain employs TRBV4-2 and TRBJ2-7; the match to TRBD2 covers 13 bases. This CDR3 has 15 residues. J was trimmed by 0 bases and V by 4 bases; bases with no gene match: 0. Germline loops: CDR1 LGHNA, CDR2 YNFKEQ. The chain's CDR3 is CASSRTSGSSYEQYF. The CDR3 coding sequence is TGTGCCAGCAGCCGGACTAGCGGGAGCTCCTACGAGCAGTACTTC.

The chain combines TRBV10-3 with TRBJ2-3; D possibly corresponds to TRBD1 (6 bases). The V gene lost 3 bases and the J gene lost 2 bases, with 18 bases spanning the gap. From germline, CDR1 is ENHRY and CDR2 SYGVKD. This CDR3 region has 17 residues. The CDR3 nucleotides read TGTGCCATCAGTGATGTCCATCGGACAGAAGACACAGATACGCAGTATTTT. As protein: CAISDVHRTEDTDTQYF.

The J gene is TRBJ2-7, the V gene TRBV25-1; TRBD2 might be the D (6 bases). The CDR3 runs 15 residues. V was pared by 7 bases and J by 0 bases, with 16 bases between. The germline gives CDR1 MGHDK, CDR2 SYGVNS. CDR3 sequence: CASTTEGGDSYEQYF. In DNA form, the CDR3 reads TGTGCCAGCACCACAGAGGGAGGTGACTCCTACGAGCAGTACTTC.

The chain uses TRBV4-1 and TRBJ1-1; TRBD1 is a possible D gene (5 bases). Between the trimmed V and J ends, which lost 2 bases and 8 bases, there was a span of 12 bases. CDR1 and CDR2 from the germline V gene are MGHRA and YSYEKL. The CDR3 runs to 13 residues. CDR3 coding DNA: TGCGCCAGCAGCCAAACGGGGGGAGACGAAGCTTTCTTT. Amino acid sequence: CASSQTGGDEAFF.

The V gene is TRBV6-4, the J gene TRBJ1-6; TRBD1 is a possible D gene (5 bases). The CDR3 is 17 amino acids. The germline CDR1 and CDR2 sequences are MRHNA and SNTAGT. V was trimmed by 6 bases and J by 5 bases, leaving 20 bases between them. The CDR3 spells CASRDRYLLSDNSPLHF. The CDR3 DNA reads TGTGCCAGCAGAGACAGATATCTTCTATCGGATAATTCACCCCTCCACTTT.

The genes are TRBV7-9 and TRBJ1-5, with D perhaps matching TRBD1 (6 bases). Germline CDR1 SEHNR, CDR2 FQNEAQ (reference sequence). Trimming shortened V by 1 base and J by 3 bases, and 10 bases separated the two germline ends. The CDR3 has 15 amino acids. In DNA, the CDR3 is TGTGCCAGCAGCTTAGGGGGGCTGATCAATCAGCCCCAGCATTTT. It specifies CASSLGGLINQPQHF.

The chain recombines TRBV6-5 with TRBJ2-7; possibly TRBD1 for D (6 bases). The CDR3 is made up of 14 amino acids. With 3 bases removed from V and 6 bases from J, the gap between germline ends came to 15 bases. The V gene's germline CDR1 is MNHEY and CDR2 SVGAGI. DNA of the CDR3: TGTGCCAGCAGTTATGGGGCAGGGGTTACCGAGCAGTACTTC. It translates to CASSYGAGVTEQYF.

The CDR3 sequence is CASSPRERPYNEQFF. The CDR3 DNA follows: TGTGCCAGCAGCCCCCGGGAACGGCCCTACAATGAGCAGTTCTTC. V and J are TRBV7-9 and TRBJ2-1, with a possible D match to TRBD2 (5 bases). Germline-derived CDR1 and CDR2 are SEHNR and FQNEAQ (reference sequence). There are 15 residues in the CDR3. V lost 5 bases, J lost 2 bases, and 13 bases lay in between.

The gene calls are TRBV4-3 and TRBJ1-4; D is uncertain. There are 14 residues in the CDR3. Germline-derived CDR1 and CDR2 are LGHNA and YSLEER. V shed 4 bases and J shed 5 bases, with 11 bases lying between them. The CDR3 is CASSLSRQNEKLFF. CDR3 bases: TGCGCCAGCAGCCTTAGCCGTCAAAATGAAAAACTGTTTTTT.

The chain combines TRBV6-5 with TRBJ1-1; 7 bases map to TRBD1. There are 13 residues in the CDR3. Germline lookup yields CDR1 MNHEY and CDR2 SVGAGI. J was trimmed by 7 bases and V by 6 bases; bases with no gene match: 8. CDR3 residues: CASSPGTVGEAFF. DNA for the CDR3: TGTGCCAGCAGCCCTGGGACAGTTGGTGAAGCTTTCTTT.

This chain links TRBV18 with TRBJ2-1, with 8 bases identical to TRBD2. The CDR3 consists of 15 residues. Germline lookup yields CDR1 KGHSH and CDR2 LQKENI. The trim removed 2 bases at V and 3 bases at J, leaving 3 bases unmatched. The CDR3 DNA follows: TGTGCCAGCTCACCAAAAGCGGGAGTCTACAATGAGCAGTTCTTC. Amino acids: CASSPKAGVYNEQFF.

V gene TRBV7-9 combines with J gene TRBJ1-6, with D tentatively TRBD1 (6 bases). This CDR3 contains 18 residues. V shed 4 bases and J shed 7 bases, with 23 bases lying between them. Germline CDR1 SEHNR, CDR2 FQNEAQ (reference sequence). The CDR3 is CASSSLVGGAPKNSPLHF. As DNA, the CDR3 is TGTGCCAGCAGCTCTCTCGTAGGGGGGGCCCCAAAAAATTCACCCCTCCACTTT.

This chain links TRBV7-8 with TRBJ2-5, with D hard to call. V dropped 1 base and J dropped 1 base, with 13 bases sitting between them. The germline gives CDR1 SGHVS, CDR2 FQNEAQ. CDR3 length: 16 amino acids. CDR3 sequence: CASSLEVWASQETQYF. The CDR3, as DNA: TGTGCCAGCAGCTTAGAAGTTTGGGCGTCCCAAGAGACCCAGTACTTC.